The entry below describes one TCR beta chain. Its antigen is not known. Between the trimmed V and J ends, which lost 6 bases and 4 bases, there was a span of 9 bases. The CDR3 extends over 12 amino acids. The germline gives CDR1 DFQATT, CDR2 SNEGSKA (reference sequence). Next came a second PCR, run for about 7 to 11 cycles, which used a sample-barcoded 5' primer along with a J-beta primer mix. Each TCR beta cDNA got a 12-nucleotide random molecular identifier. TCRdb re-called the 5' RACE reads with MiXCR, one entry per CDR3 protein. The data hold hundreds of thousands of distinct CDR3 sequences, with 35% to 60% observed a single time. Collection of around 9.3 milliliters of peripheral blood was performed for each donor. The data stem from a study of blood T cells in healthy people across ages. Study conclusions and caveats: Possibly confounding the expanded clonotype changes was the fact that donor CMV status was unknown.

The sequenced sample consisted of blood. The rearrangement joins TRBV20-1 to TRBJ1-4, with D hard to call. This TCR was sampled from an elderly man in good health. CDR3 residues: CSAPLNNEKLFF. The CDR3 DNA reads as TGCAGTGCGCCTCTGAATAATGAAAAACTGTTTTTT.